The entry below describes one T cell receptor (beta chain). There is no known antigen for this receptor. The data were produced on a NextSeq 550. The Human TCR Profiling Kit (MiLaboratory) was used to make UMI-labeled 5' RACE TRB cDNA libraries. cDNA synthesis used the entire amount of extracted RNA, and PCR amplification then used the entire amount of cDNA produced. Libraries were prepared in parallel with an identical number of PCR cycles. The authors' pipeline ran thus. MIGEC and MiXCR extracted about 53,000 +/- 10,000 unique UMI-labeled TRB cDNA molecules per library, requiring at least two reads per UMI. An average of roughly 40,000 +/- 10,000 functional in-frame TRB CDR3 nucleotide clonotypes without stop codons was found per library. After each sample was downsampled to 5000 UMI-labeled TRB molecules, VDJtools was used to calculate diversity metrics such as normalized Shannon-Wiener and Chao1. VDJtools computed clonotype-size-weighted physicochemical properties of the central five CDR3 residues: interaction energy, strength, volume and Kidera factor 4. TCRdb reprocessed the raw reads; every CDR3 protein sequence is a single record, and DNA is not supplied. TCRdb, not the original authors, processed these V and J calls. The sample table on file contains 41,000 or so distinct CDR3 sequences. About 1.9% of the sample lies in the top ten.

Each CD8+ T cell subset was flow-sorted in triplicate, with 250,000 to 350,000 cells per subset placed directly into RLT lysis buffer. Naive CD8+ T cells were defined stringently as CD45RO-CCR7+CD27+CD95- to exclude memory contaminants. Using standard density gradient centrifugation, peripheral blood mononuclear cells were isolated from buffy coats. Naive CXCR3-negative and CXCR3-positive CD8+ T cells were flow-sorted on a FACSAria III. Total RNA was extracted from sorted cells with an RNeasy Mini Kit. This specimen belongs to a study of CXCR3-negative and CXCR3-positive naive CD8 T cells (dated by TCRdb to the late 2010s). Background on the whole study: In total, 130 million to 150 million TRB reads were obtained, which works out to roughly 1.5 +/- 0.3 million reads per library. The diversity and physicochemical repertoire analyses included approximately ten donors pooled from two independent experiments. Naive subsets from about 5 donors and memory cells from 3 donors were included in the TRBV-TRBJ cluster analysis.

Overall study outcomes, separate from this receptor: Comparably high repertoire diversity was found in both naive subsets, whereas much lower repertoire diversity was found in memory CD8+ T cells. TRB CDR3s from CXCR3-positive naive cells showed higher hydrophobicity (lower Kidera factor 4), lower energy, and higher strength and volume indices than CXCR3-negative naive cells. Freshly isolated PBMCs were used for most assays because CXCR3 expression went down partially after cryopreservation. Within the same donor, TRBV-TRBJ usage looked similar between naive CXCR3-negative and CXCR3-positive cells, but memory cells had distinct patterns. Surface CD5, linked to self-reactivity in mice, was comparable between naive subsets; TCR interaction strength was therefore also inferred from TRB CDR3 physicochemical properties.

The sequenced material came from naive CXCR3- CD8+ T cells from blood. This specimen's cell subset or site label, per the study, means: CD45RO-CCR7+CD27+CD95- naive CD8+ T cells lacking CXCR3 (TNR3-). The TCR comes from a human donor in good health. Some clones in this sample may be carry-over from other donors' samples.

The CDR3 region reads CASSSEGSWLYGYTF. The rearrangement joined TRBV7-8 to TRBJ1-2; no DNA is available, so the TRBD1 call from TCRdb remains unchecked. Reading the germline V gene gives CDR1 SGHVS and CDR2 FQNEAQ. From its cysteine to its phenylalanine, the CDR3 spans 15 amino acids. DNA is not on record.